The rows below give T cell receptor beta chains drawn from one sample of a study of T cells after yellow fever vaccination. TCRdb ran MiXCR on the 5' RACE reads and lists one entry per CDR3 protein. The top ten hold about 0.85% of the sample, which has some 250,000 distinct CDR3 sequences, 6.9% seen once. Here the sequenced sample was CD4+ T cells sorted from PBMCs, taken 15 days after the yellow fever booster vaccination. All receptors derive from a man in his thirties or forties who received the YFV17D yellow fever vaccine. The CDR3 runs from the conserved cysteine through the conserved F or W. Fields, in order: D gene, V gene, CDR3 protein. A D gene is named only where the DNA matches it firmly.

D: TRBD2; V: TRBV7-2; CDR3: CASSLESGSPYEQYF
D: -; V: TRBV5-1; CDR3: CASSLASGRMNTEAFF
D: -; V: TRBV19; CDR3: CASSPIGGRGNEQFF
D: -; V: TRBV27; CDR3: CASKSGQKYSNQPQHF
D: -; V: TRBV5-1; CDR3: CASNSGRGDEKLFF
D: -; V: TRBV5-6; CDR3: CASRRSDTQYF
D: -; V: TRBV4-2; CDR3: CASSQEGETQYF
D: -; V: TRBV20-1; CDR3: CSLPRGGTDTQYF
D: -; V: TRBV14; CDR3: CASSQDAGLNTDTQYF
D: -; V: TRBV30; CDR3: CAWSVRASGITYNEQFF
D: TRBD2; V: TRBV19; CDR3: CASSTTSGTFEQFF
D: -; V: TRBV4-2; CDR3: CASSQIGATYEQYF
D: -; V: TRBV18; CDR3: CASSPEWKQTDTQYF
D: -; V: TRBV3-1; CDR3: CASSQGGLNEQFF
D: -; V: TRBV10-3; CDR3: CAISESGGGNNSPLHF
D: -; V: TRBV5-1; CDR3: CASSLAGRNNEQFF
D: -; V: TRBV7-2; CDR3: CASSLGGSEQYF
D: TRBD2; V: TRBV5-1; CDR3: CASSGSGRGETQYF
D: TRBD2; V: TRBV7-6; CDR3: CASSSGLAGAVTDTQYF
D: -; V: TRBV6-1; CDR3: CASTIGSGANVLTF
D: TRBD2; V: TRBV5-1; CDR3: CASSSRLAGPSGLRTEQYF
D: TRBD2; V: TRBV19; CDR3: CASTSSLGAGGRETQYF
D: TRBD2; V: TRBV4-3; CDR3: CASSQGALAGASEQFF
D: -; V: TRBV9; CDR3: CASSVAGSGYEQYF
D: -; V: TRBV5-6; CDR3: CASSLGRTLNTEAFF
D: TRBD2; V: TRBV12-3/TRBV12-4; CDR3: CASSSVAGQGIF
D: -; V: TRBV9; CDR3: CASSAPTGTAGDEQFF
D: -; V: TRBV28; CDR3: CASSLAYLVYEQFF
D: -; V: TRBV7-2; CDR3: CASSSVGLDREAFF
D: TRBD1; V: TRBV28; CDR3: CASVGTAGYEQYF
D: -; V: TRBV7-2; CDR3: CASSLGGGQPETQYF
D: TRBD2; V: TRBV18; CDR3: CASSPLAGEGTQYF
D: TRBD1; V: TRBV6-1; CDR3: CASGRRQGVNEKLFF
D: -; V: TRBV6-5; CDR3: CASSHGTSQETQYF
D: TRBD2; V: TRBV7-2; CDR3: CASIRAGGTSYEQYF
D: -; V: TRBV18; CDR3: CASSPTNSGDALHF
D: TRBD1; V: TRBV7-7; CDR3: CASSRSGQAGAQYF
D: -; V: TRBV11-2; CDR3: CASSLGQNQLSYNEQFF
D: -; V: TRBV3-1; CDR3: CASSQRGAHEQYF
D: TRBD2; V: TRBV6-5; CDR3: CASTYPAGGTDTQYF
D: TRBD1; V: TRBV7-2; CDR3: CASSFPTGADTEAFF
D: TRBD2; V: TRBV6-2/TRBV6-3; CDR3: CASSSLAVDTGELFF
D: -; V: TRBV7-2; CDR3: CASSFQTRANEQFF
D: TRBD2; V: TRBV6-1; CDR3: CASSPGTSGQDTQYF
D: TRBD1; V: TRBV9; CDR3: CASSVYGTGESPLHF
D: -; V: TRBV20-1; CDR3: CSASGASFTDTQYF
D: TRBD1; V: TRBV20-1; CDR3: CSARDGGGSAEAFF
D: -; V: TRBV27; CDR3: CASGTRGTGAFF
D: -; V: TRBV7-9; CDR3: CASSLPGGQAFF
D: -; V: TRBV12-3/TRBV12-4; CDR3: CASSPTPGPDTQYF
D: -; V: TRBV27; CDR3: CASSSSRANTGELFF
D: -; V: TRBV5-5; CDR3: CASSLGPPLENIQYF
D: -; V: TRBV5-1; CDR3: CASSGGNTEAFF